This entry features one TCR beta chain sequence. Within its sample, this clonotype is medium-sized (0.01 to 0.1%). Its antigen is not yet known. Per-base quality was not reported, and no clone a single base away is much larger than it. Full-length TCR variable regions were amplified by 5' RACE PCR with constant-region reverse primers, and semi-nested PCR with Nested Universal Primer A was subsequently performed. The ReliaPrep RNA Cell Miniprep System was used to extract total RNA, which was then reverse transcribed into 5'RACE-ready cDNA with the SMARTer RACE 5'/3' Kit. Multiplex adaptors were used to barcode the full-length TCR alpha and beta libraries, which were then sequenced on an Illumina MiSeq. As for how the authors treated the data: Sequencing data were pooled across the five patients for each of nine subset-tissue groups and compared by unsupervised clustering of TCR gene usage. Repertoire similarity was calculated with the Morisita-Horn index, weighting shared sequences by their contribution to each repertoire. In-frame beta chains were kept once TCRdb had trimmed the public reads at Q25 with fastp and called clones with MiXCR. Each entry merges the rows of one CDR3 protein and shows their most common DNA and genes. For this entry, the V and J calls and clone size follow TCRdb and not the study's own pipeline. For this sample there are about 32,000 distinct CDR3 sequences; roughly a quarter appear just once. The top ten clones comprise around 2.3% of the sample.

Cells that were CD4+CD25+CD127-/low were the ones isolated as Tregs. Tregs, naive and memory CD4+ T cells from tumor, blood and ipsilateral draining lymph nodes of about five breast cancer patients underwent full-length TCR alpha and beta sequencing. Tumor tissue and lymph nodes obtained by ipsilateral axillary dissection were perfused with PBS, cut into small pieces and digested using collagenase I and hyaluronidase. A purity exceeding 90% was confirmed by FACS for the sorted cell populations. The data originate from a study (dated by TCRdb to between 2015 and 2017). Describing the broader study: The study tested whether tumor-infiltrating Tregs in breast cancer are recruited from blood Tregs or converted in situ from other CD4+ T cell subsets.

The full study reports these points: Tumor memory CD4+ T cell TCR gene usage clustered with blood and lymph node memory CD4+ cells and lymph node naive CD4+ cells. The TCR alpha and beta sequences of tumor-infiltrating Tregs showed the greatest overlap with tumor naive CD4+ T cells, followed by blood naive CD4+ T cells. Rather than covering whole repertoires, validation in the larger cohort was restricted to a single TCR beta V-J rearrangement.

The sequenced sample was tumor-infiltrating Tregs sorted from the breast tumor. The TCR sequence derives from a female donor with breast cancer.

The CDR3 corresponds to CASSFSGTGQVKAFF. The DNA reads TGCGCCAGCAGCTTTTCCGGGACAGGGCAAGTGAAAGCTTTCTTT. Here the chain combines TRBV5-1 and TRBJ1-1; 9 central bases correspond to TRBD1. V lost 2 bases and J lost 9 bases, and the count of bases not matched to a germline gene is 11. The CDR3 runs 15 residues from the cysteine to the phenylalanine. CDR3 DNA is the only sequence kept; it has 45 bases, read in frame from the first base. From the germline V gene, CDR1 is SGHRS and CDR2 is YFSETQ.